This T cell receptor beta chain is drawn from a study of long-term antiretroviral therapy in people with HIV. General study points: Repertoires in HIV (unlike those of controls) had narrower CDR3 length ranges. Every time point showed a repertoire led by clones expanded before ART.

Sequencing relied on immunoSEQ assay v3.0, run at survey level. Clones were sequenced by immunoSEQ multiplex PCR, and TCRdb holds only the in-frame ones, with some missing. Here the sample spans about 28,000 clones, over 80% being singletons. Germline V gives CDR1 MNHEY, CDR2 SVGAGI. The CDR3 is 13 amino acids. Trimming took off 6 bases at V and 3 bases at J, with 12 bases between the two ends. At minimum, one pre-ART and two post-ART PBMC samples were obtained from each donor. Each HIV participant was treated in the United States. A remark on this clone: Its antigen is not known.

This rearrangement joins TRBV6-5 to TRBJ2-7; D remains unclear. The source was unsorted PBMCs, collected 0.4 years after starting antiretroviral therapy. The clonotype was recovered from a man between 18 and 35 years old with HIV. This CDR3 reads CASSQTKDYEQYF. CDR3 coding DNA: TGTGCCAGCAGCCAGACCAAGGACTACGAGCAGTACTTC.